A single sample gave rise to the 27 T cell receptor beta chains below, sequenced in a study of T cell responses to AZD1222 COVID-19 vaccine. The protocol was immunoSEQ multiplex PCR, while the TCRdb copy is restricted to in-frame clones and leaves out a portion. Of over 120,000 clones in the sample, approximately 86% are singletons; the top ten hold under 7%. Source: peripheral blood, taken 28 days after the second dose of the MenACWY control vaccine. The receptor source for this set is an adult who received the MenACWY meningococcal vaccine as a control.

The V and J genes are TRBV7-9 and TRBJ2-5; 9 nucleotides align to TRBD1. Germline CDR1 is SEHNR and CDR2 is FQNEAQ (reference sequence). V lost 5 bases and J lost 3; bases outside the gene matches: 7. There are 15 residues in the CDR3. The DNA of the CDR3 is TGTGCCAGCAGCGCGGGACAGGGAGGTGAAGAGACCCAGTACTTC. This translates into CASSAGQGGEETQYF.

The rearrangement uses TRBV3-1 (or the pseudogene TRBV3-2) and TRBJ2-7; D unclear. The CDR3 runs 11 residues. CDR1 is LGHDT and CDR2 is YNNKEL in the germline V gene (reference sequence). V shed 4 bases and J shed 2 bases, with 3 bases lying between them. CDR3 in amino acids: CASSRAYEQYF. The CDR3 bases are TGTGCCAGCAGCCGAGCCTACGAGCAGTACTTC.

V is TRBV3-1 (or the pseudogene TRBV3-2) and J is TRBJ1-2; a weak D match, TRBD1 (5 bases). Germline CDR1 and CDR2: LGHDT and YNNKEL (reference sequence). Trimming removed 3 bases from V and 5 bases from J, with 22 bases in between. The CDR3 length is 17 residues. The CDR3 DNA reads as TGTGCCAGCAGCCACACCTTTTCGGCAGGGATAGGGTATGGCTACACCTTC. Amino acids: CASSHTFSAGIGYGYTF.

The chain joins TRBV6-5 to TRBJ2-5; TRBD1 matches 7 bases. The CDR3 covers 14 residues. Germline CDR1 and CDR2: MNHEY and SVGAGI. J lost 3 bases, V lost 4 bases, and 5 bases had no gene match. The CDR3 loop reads CASSSRDSEETQYF. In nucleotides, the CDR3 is TGTGCCAGCAGTTCGAGGGACAGTGAAGAGACCCAGTACTTC.

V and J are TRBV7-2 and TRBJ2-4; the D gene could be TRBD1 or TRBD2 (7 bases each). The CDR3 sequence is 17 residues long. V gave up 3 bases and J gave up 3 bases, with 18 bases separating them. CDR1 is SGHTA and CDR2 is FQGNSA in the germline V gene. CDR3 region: CASSFLGGTADKNIQYF. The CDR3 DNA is TGTGCCAGCAGCTTCCTGGGGGGGACAGCCGACAAAAACATTCAGTACTTC.

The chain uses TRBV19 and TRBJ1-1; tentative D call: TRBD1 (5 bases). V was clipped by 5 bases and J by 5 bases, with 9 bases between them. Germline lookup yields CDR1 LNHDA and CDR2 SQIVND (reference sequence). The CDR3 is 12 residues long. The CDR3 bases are TGTGCCAGTAGTCCAGGGAGGACTGAAGCTTTCTTT. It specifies CASSPGRTEAFF.

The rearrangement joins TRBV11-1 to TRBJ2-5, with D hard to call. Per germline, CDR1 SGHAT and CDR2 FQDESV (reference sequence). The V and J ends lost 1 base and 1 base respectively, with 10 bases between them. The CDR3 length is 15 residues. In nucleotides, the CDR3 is TGTGCCAGCAGCTTAGTTAGTGGTATCCAAGAGACCCAGTACTTC. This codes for CASSLVSGIQETQYF. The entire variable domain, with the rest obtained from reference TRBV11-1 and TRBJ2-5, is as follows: EAEVAQSPRYKITEKSQAVAFWCDPISGHATLYWYRQILGQGPELLVQFQDESVVDDSQLPKDRFSAERLKGVDSTLKIQPAELGDSAMYLCASSLVSGIQETQYFGPGTRLLVL.

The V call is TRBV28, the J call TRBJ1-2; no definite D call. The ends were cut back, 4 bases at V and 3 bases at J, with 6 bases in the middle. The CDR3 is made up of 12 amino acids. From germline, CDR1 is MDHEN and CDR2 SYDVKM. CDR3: CASSSDYYGYTF. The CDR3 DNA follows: TGTGCCAGCAGTTCGGACTACTATGGCTACACCTTC.

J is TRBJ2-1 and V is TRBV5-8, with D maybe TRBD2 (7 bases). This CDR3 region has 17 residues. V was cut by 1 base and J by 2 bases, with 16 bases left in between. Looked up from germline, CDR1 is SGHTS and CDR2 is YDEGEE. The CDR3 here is CASSLSRGALTYNEQFF. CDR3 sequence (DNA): TGTGCCAGCAGCTTGTCACGGGGGGCTCTAACCTACAATGAGCAGTTCTTC.

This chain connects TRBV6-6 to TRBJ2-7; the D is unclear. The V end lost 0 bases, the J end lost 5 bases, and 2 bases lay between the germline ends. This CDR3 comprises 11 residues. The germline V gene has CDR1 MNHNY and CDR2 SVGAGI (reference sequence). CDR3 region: CASSYSHEQYF. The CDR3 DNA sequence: TGTGCCAGCAGTTACTCGCACGAGCAGTACTTC.

CDR3 loop: CASSVGGTEAFF. The CDR3 DNA follows: TGTGCCAGCAGCGTCGGGGGGACTGAAGCTTTCTTT. The chain combines TRBV9 with TRBJ1-1; D might be TRBD1 (5 bases). Trimming shortened V by 2 bases and J by 5 bases, and 7 bases separated the two germline ends. The CDR3 runs to 12 residues. Germline-derived CDR1 and CDR2 are SGDLS and YYNGEE.

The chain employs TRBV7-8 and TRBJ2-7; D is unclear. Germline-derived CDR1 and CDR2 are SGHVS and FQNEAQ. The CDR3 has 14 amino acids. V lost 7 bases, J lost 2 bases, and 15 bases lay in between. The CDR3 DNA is TGTGCCAGCACCCCCCGGGTGGCACCCTACGAGCAGTACTTC. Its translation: CASTPRVAPYEQYF.

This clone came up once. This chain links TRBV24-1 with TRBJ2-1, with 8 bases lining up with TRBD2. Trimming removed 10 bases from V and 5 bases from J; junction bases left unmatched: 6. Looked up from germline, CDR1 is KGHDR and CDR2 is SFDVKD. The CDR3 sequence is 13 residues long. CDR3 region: CATRGAGDNEQFF. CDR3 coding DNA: TGTGCCACACGGGGAGCGGGAGACAATGAGCAGTTCTTC.

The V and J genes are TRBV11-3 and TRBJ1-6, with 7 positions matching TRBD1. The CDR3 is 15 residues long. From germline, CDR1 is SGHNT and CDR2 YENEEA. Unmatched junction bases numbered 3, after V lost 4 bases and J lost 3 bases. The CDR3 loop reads CASSSAGGYNSPLHF. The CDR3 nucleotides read TGTGCCAGCAGCTCCGCAGGGGGCTATAATTCACCCCTCCACTTT.

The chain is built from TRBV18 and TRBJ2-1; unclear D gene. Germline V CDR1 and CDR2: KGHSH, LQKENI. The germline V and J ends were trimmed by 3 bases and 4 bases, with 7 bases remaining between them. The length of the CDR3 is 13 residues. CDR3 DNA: TGTGCCAGCTCACCTCCTGTTTACAATGAGCAGTTCTTC. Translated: CASSPPVYNEQFF.

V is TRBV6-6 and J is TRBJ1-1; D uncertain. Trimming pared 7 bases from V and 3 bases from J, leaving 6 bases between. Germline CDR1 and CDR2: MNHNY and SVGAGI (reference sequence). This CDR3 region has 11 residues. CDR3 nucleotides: TGTGCCAGCACAGTGGACACTGAAGCTTTCTTT. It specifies CASTVDTEAFF.

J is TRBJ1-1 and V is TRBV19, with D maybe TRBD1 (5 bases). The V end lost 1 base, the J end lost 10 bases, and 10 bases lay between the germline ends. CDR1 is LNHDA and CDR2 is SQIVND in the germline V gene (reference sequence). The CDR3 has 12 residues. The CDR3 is CASSIGTGAAFF. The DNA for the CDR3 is TGTGCCAGTAGTATAGGCACAGGCGCAGCTTTCTTT.

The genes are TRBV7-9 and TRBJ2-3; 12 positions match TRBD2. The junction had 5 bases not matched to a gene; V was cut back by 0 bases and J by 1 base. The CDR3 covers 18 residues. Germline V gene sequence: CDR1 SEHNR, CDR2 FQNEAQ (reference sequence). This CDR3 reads CASSLAKLAGGRTDTQYF. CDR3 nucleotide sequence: TGTGCCAGCAGCTTAGCGAAACTAGCGGGAGGACGCACAGATACGCAGTATTTT.

The CDR3 bases are TGTGCCAGCAGTTTACGGAGGAATCAGCCCCAGCATTTT. Its protein product is CASSLRRNQPQHF. The chain carries TRBV12-3 or TRBV12-4 and TRBJ1-5; D is uncertain. Trimming removed 2 bases at V and 4 bases at J, with 6 bases between. The CDR3 loop spans 13 amino acids.

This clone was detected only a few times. The CDR3: CASSIGPAGNTDTQYF. CDR3 nucleotide sequence: TGTGCCAGTAGTATAGGCCCAGCGGGCAACACAGATACGCAGTATTTT. The chain joins TRBV19 to TRBJ2-3, with D possibly being TRBD2 (6 bases). V shed 1 base and J shed 2 bases, with 13 bases lying between them. The CDR3 sequence is 16 residues long. Per the germline V gene, CDR1 is LNHDA and CDR2 is SQIVND (reference sequence). The full variable domain, rest sourced from reference TRBV19 and TRBJ2-3, is DGGITQSPKYLFRKEGQNVTLSCEQNLNHDAMYWYRQDPGQGLRLIYYSQIVNDFQKGDIAEGYSVSREKKESFPLTVTSAQKNPTAFYLCASSIGPAGNTDTQYFGPGTRLTVL.

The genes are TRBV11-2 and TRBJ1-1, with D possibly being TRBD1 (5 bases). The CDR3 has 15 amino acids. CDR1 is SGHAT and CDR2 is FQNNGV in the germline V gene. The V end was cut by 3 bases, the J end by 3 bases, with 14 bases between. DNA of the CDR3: TGTGCCAGCAGCTTTGGGGACCTGCGGGACACTGAAGCTTTCTTT. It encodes CASSFGDLRDTEAFF.

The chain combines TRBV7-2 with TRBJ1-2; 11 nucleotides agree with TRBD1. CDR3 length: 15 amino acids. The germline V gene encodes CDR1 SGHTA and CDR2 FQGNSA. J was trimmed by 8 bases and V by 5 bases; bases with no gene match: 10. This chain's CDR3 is CASSRGTGGYRGYTF. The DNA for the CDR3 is TGTGCCAGCAGCCGTGGGACAGGGGGATATCGGGGCTACACCTTC.

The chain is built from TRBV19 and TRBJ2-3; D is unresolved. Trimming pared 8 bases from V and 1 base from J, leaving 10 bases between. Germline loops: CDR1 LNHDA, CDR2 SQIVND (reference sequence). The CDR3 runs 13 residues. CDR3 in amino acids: CASLTPGTDTQYF. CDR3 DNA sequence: TGTGCCAGTCTTACTCCCGGCACAGATACGCAGTATTTT.

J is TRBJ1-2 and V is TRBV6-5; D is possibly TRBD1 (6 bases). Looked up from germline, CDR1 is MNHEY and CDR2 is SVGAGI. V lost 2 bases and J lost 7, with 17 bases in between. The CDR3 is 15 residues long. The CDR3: CASSYALSRGSGYTF. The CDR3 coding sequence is TGTGCCAGCAGTTACGCCCTCAGCAGGGGCTCTGGCTACACCTTC.

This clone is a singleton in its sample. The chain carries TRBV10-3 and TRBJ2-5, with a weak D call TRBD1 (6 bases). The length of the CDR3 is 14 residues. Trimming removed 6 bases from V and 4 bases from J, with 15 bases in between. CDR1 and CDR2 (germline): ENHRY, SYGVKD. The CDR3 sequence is CAIRPGRGRETQYF. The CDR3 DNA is TGTGCCATCAGGCCGGGCAGGGGAAGAGAGACCCAGTACTTC.

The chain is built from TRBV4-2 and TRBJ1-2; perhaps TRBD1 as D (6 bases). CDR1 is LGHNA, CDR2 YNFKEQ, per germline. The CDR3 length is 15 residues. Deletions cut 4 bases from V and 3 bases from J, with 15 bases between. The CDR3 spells CASSRDTNQYYGYTF. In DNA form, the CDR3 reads TGTGCCAGCAGCCGGGACACCAACCAATACTATGGCTACACCTTC.

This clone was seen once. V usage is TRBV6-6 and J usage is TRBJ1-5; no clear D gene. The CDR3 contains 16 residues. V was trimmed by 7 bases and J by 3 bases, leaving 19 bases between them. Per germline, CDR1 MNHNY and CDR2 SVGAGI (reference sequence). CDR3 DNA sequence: TGTGCCAGCACCATGTTGGGCAGGAACTACAATCAGCCCCAGCATTTT. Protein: CASTMLGRNYNQPQHF.